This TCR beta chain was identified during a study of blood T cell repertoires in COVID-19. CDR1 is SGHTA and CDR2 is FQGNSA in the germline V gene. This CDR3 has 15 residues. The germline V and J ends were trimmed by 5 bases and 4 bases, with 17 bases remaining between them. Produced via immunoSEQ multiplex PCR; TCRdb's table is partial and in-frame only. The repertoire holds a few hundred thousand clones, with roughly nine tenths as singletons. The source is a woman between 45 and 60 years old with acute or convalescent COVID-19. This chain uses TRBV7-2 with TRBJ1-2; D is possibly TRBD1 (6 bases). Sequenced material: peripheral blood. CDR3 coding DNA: TGTGCCAGCAGCGCGCAGGGGTTTTCTGCCTATGGCTACACCTTC. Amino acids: CASSAQGFSAYGYTF.